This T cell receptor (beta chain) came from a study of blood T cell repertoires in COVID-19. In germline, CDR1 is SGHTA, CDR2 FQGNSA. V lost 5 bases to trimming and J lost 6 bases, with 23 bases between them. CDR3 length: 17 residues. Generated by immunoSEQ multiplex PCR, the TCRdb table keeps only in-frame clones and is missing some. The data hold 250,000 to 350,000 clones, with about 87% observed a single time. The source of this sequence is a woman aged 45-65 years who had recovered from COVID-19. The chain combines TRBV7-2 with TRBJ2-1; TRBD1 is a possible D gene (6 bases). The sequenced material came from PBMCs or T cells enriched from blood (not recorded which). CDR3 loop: CASSPNMGALGGNEQFF. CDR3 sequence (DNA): TGTGCCAGCAGCCCCAATATGGGGGCCCTAGGGGGCAATGAGCAGTTCTTC.